Below, one T cell receptor beta chain is given with its context. This clone's antigen is unknown. Base qualities were left out, and no much larger clone turns up one base away. Patients with a history of autoimmune disease or receiving systemic immunosuppression were excluded from the trial. Peripheral blood for TCR sequencing was drawn from every dose cohort at baseline, at cycle 4 day 1 and at cycle 7 day 1. Samples came from an open-label, multicenter, first-in-human phase I dose-escalation trial of ivuxolimab. Adults with locally advanced or metastatic melanoma, renal cell carcinoma, hepatocellular carcinoma or head and neck squamous cell carcinoma were enrolled in the trial. Before TCR sequencing, CD4+ T cells and CD8+ T cells were sorted from peripheral blood as separate populations. To sequence the TCRbeta CDR3 region, genomic DNA was isolated from the sorted cells. The immunoSEQ Assay was used to sequence the TCRbeta CDR3 regions. The table was pulled from immuneACCESS by TCRdb, which kept in-frame rearrangements only. Such tables lose some clones; where checked, under half of the loss comes from unresolved V genes, and the rest has no known cause. The sample table lists 60,000 or so clones, roughly 88% of them with a count of one. The ten biggest clones cover about 2.4% of the sample.

This specimen comes from a study of OX40 agonist ivuxolimab in advanced cancers. About the study as a whole: Ivuxolimab, which targeted the costimulatory receptor OX40 (CD134), was an agonistic, fully human IgG2 monoclonal antibody. The purpose of peripheral TCRbeta sequencing was to test whether ivuxolimab changed TCR sequence diversity and led to clonal T-cell expansion. Prior anti-PD-1, anti-PD-L1 or anti-CTLA-4 therapy was permitted, and checkpoint inhibitors had been received by roughly 40% of dose-escalation patients. Of the approximately 54 patients in dose escalation, around 19 had hepatocellular carcinoma, about 15 had melanoma, 9 had renal cell carcinoma and 9 had head and neck cancer. The paper reports the monotherapy dose-escalation portion (N of about 47 patients) of the phase I ivuxolimab trial. Intravenous ivuxolimab was administered to patients every 2 weeks at six dose levels: 0.01, 0.1, 0.3, 1.5, 3 and 10 mg/kg. Partial responses occurred in three dose-escalation patients: two with cutaneous melanoma and one with hepatocellular carcinoma. A male proportion of 82.7% and a mean age of approximately 55 years, ranging from 23 to 79, were recorded for the dose-escalation cohort. Findings and caveats that apply to the study as a whole: The antigen specificity of the peripheral T cells that underwent clonal expansion was not determined. Partial responders in the 0.1-3.0 mg/kg groups had among the lowest normalized peripheral clonal expansion, especially among CD8+ T cells. At doses of 0.1 to 3.0 mg/kg, clonal expansion of both CD4+ and CD8+ blood T cells was observed from baseline to week 6. Low levels of normalized T-cell clonal expansion were also seen in some patients who did not respond. After ivuxolimab, expanded clones were on average more numerous among CD8+ T cells than among CD4+ T cells.

This specimen was CD4+ or CD8+ T cells sorted from blood, taken in a trial of the OX40 agonist ivuxolimab. This clonotype originated in an adult with an advanced solid tumor such as melanoma, head and neck, liver or kidney cancer.

At the DNA level, the sequence is TGTGCCAGCAGCTTAATAGGGGCGGGCGGGTACACTGAAGCTTTCTTT. It translates to CASSLIGAGGYTEAFF. The chain is encoded by TRBV13 joined to TRBJ1-1, with a weak D call of TRBD1 (5 bases match). From cysteine to phenylalanine, the CDR3 is 16 amino acids long. Only CDR3 DNA remains: 48 bases, in frame from the first base. The junction carries 16 bases between V and J, which are trimmed by 2 bases and 3 bases respectively. CDR1 is given as PRHDT and CDR2 as FYEKMQ, both from the germline V gene (reference sequence).